This T cell receptor (beta chain) comes out of a study of T-cell memory formation after mild COVID-19. Whole-study context: TCR clusters were largely donor specific.

V shed 3 bases and J 8 bases; nucleotides not matched to a gene: 21. The CDR3 contains 19 residues. Germline V gives CDR1 ENHRY, CDR2 SYGVKD. Of note for this clonotype: Its antigen is unknown.

With constant-segment primers, 5'RACE yielded cDNA libraries of TCR alpha and TCR beta that carried sample barcodes and UMIs. MiXCR was run by TCRdb on the 5' RACE reads, yielding one entry per CDR3 protein. Of hundreds of thousands of distinct CDR3 sequences detected, under 20% appear once; the ten largest clones hold more than 10%. The study, taken as a whole, reports: SARS-CoV-2 specificity was not confirmed for second-wave clones peaking on day 37. Largely, contracting CD4+ clones fell within CM and EM, and contracting CD8+ clones within EMRA.

Sample: PBMCs or a T cell subset sorted from them (not recorded which). V and J are TRBV10-3 and TRBJ1-4; 7 bases fit TRBD1. This sequence originates from an adult woman who had mild COVID-19 (a few samples of this study predate the infection). Cell type and time point are not known. The CDR3 DNA reads TGTGCCATCAGTGATCAGGGGGGAGCGGAGACCCGGGGTTACGAAAAACTGTTTTTT. The encoded protein is CAISDQGGAETRGYEKLFF.